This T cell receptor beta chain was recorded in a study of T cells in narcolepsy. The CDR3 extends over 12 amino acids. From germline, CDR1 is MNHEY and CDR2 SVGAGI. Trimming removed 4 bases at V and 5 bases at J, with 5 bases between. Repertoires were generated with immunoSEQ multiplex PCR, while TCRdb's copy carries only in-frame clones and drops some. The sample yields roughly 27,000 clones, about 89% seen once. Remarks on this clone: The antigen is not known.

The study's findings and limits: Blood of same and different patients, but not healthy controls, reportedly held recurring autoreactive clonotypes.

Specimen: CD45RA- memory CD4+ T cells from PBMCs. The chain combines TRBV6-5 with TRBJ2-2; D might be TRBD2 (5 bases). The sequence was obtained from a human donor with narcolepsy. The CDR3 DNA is TGTGCCAGCAGTTCGGGGACCGGGGAGCTGTTTTTT. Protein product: CASSSGTGELFF.